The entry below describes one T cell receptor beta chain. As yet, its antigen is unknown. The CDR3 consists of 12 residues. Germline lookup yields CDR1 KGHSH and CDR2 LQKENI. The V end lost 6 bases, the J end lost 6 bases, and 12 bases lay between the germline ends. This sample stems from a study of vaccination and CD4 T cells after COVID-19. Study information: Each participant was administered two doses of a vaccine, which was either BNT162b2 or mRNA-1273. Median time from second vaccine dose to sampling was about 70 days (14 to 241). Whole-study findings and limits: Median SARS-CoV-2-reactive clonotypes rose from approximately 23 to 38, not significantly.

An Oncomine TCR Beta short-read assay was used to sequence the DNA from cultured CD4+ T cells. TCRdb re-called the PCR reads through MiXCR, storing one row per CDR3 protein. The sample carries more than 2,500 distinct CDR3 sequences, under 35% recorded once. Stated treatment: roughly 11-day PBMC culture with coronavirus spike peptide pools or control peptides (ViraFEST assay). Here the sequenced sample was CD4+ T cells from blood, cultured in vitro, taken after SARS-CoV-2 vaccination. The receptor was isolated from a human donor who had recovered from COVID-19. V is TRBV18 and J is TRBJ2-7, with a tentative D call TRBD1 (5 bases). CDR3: CASSQRGSEQYF. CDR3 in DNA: TGTGCCAGCTCCCAAAGGGGATCCGAGCAGTACTTC.